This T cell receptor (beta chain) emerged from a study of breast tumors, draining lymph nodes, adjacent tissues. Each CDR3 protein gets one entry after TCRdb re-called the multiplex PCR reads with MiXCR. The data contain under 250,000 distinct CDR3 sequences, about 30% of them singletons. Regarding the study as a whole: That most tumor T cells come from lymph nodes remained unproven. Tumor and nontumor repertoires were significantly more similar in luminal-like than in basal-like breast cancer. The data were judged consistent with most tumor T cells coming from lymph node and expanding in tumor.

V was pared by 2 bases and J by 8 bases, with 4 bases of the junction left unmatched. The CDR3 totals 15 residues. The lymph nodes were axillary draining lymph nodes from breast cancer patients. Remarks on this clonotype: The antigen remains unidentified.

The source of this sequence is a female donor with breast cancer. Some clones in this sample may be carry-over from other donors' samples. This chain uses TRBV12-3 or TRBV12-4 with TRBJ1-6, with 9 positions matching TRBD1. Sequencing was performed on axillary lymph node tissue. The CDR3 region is CASSLPGQGYSPLHF. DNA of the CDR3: TGTGCCAGCAGTTTACCGGGACAGGGTTATTCACCCCTCCACTTT.